The 8 T cell receptor beta chains presented below share a single source sample, sequenced in a study of T cells after yellow fever vaccination. In TCRdb, the 5' RACE reads were re-called with MiXCR into one record per CDR3 protein. In the table there are 80,000 to 100,000 distinct CDR3 sequences, approximately 5.5% of which are singletons. The sequencing used CD8+ T cells sorted from PBMCs, collected 10 days after the yellow fever booster vaccination. The receptors originated from a man aged 18 to 30 who received the YFV17D yellow fever vaccine.

The table lists this clonotype with a few counts. V is TRBV10-3 and J is TRBJ2-7, with a possible D match to TRBD1 (5 bases). The CDR3 is 12 amino acids. Trimming stripped 4 bases from V and 5 bases from J, with 9 bases between. In germline, CDR1 is ENHRY, CDR2 SYGVKD. CDR3 sequence: CAISGSRDEQYF. DNA of the CDR3: TGTGCCATCAGTGGGTCCAGGGACGAGCAGTACTTC.

In its sample, this clonotype was seen a few times. The chain joins TRBV4-1 to TRBJ2-3, with D possibly TRBD2 on 6 matching bases. The CDR3 loop spans 15 amino acids. The germline CDR1 and CDR2 sequences are MGHRA and YSYEKL. The V and J ends lost 4 bases and 2 bases respectively, with 13 bases between them. The CDR3 is CASSLRGLLTDTQYF. The CDR3 coding sequence is TGCGCCAGCAGCCTACGGGGGTTACTCACAGATACGCAGTATTTT.

This clonotype has a handful of counts. The genes are TRBV9 and TRBJ2-1; D may be TRBD1 (5 bases). Per the germline V gene, CDR1 is SGDLS and CDR2 is YYNGEE. There are 14 residues in the CDR3. Trimming shortened V by 0 bases and J by 4 bases, and 8 bases separated the two germline ends. The DNA of the CDR3 is TGTGCCAGCAGCGTAGGGACAAATTACAATGAGCAGTTCTTC. Protein: CASSVGTNYNEQFF.

This clonotype was seen ten or more times. The gene calls are TRBV20-1 and TRBJ1-1; unclear D gene. V was clipped by 6 bases and J by 1 base, with 6 bases between them. The germline V gene encodes CDR1 DFQATT and CDR2 SNEGSKA (reference sequence). The CDR3 has 11 amino acids. The CDR3 loop is CSAARNTEAFF. In DNA form, the CDR3 reads TGCAGTGCCGCACGGAACACTGAAGCTTTCTTT.

This clonotype came up many times. The chain is built from TRBV20-1 and TRBJ2-5, with D possibly TRBD1 on 6 matching bases. Trimming removed 6 bases at V and 5 bases at J, with 16 bases between. The CDR3 is made up of 13 amino acids. CDR1 and CDR2 from the germline V gene are DFQATT and SNEGSKA (reference sequence). The CDR3 here is CSAGASGAETQYF. CDR3 sequence (DNA): TGCAGTGCGGGGGCTAGTGGGGCCGAGACCCAGTACTTC.

V and J are TRBV9 and TRBJ2-6; 10 bases agree with TRBD2. CDR3 length equals 17 residues. V was clipped by 2 bases and J by 1 base; unmatched bases: 3. Germline values: CDR1 SGDLS, CDR2 YYNGEE. CDR3 nucleotide sequence: TGTGCCAGCAGCGTCCAGCGGGGGGGGTCTGGGGCCAACGTCCTGACTTTC. Its translation is CASSVQRGGSGANVLTF.

This clonotype was found many times. V and J are TRBV29-1 and TRBJ1-1; 9 bases are shared with TRBD1. Germline assignment: CDR1 SQVTM and CDR2 ANQGSEA. This CDR3 has 13 amino acids. With 2 bases clipped from V and 3 bases from J, the junction kept 1 base outside the gene matches. The CDR3 is CSVERTGDTEAFF. The CDR3 DNA sequence: TGCAGCGTTGAAAGGACAGGGGACACTGAAGCTTTCTTT.

V usage is TRBV4-1 and J usage is TRBJ1-1, with 7 positions matching TRBD1. With V trimmed by 1 base and J by 1 base, 9 bases remained unmatched. The CDR3 spans 17 residues. The germline CDR1 and CDR2 sequences are MGHRA and YSYEKL. CDR3 nucleotide sequence: TGCGCCAGCAGCCAAGGACCGCTCCGACAGGGGAACACTGAAGCTTTCTTT. It encodes CASSQGPLRQGNTEAFF.